Listed below are T cell receptor beta chains from one sample, sequenced in a study of shared clonotypes between healthy human individuals. TCRdb's table, derived via immunoSEQ multiplex PCR, lists solely in-frame clones and lacks some. Of a few hundred thousand clones listed, roughly 95% are singletons. Sequencing was carried out using naive CD8+ T cells sorted from blood. The receptor source for this set is a woman younger than 45 in good health. Each CDR3 is given with its conserved first and last residue. Each record gives: clone size, J gene, D gene, V gene, CDR3 protein, CDR3 DNA. A D gene is named only where the DNA matches it firmly. The size entry is marked missing in some rows and otherwise reads once, few, many or a size class.

NA	TRBJ2-5	TRBD2	TRBV4-2	CASSQGTSGRQETQYF	TGTGCCAGCAGCCAAGGGACTAGCGGGAGACAAGAGACCCAGTACTTC
NA	TRBJ1-5	TRBD1	TRBV6-1	CASSPGTGEDQPQHF	TGTGCCAGCAGTCCCGGGACAGGGGAGGATCAGCCCCAGCATTTT
NA	TRBJ2-2	NA	TRBV13	CASSPLGESGAGELFF	TGTGCCAGCAGCCCATTAGGTGAAAGTGGGGCCGGGGAGCTGTTTTTT
NA	TRBJ2-1	TRBD2	TRBV5-4	CASSSQASGSSYNEQFF	TGTGCCAGCAGCTCCCAGGCTAGCGGGAGTTCCTACAATGAGCAGTTCTTC
NA	TRBJ2-7	NA	TRBV6-4	CASSDGVGNYEQYF	TGTGCCAGCAGTGACGGGGTTGGGAACTACGAGCAGTACTTC
NA	TRBJ2-2	NA	TRBV7-3	CASSFTGELFF	TGTGCCAGCAGCTTTACCGGGGAGCTGTTTTTT
NA	TRBJ1-6	TRBD1	TRBV15	CATSGEGAGPSPLHF	TGTGCCACCAGCGGAGAGGGGGCAGGGCCTTCACCCCTCCACTTT
NA	TRBJ2-3	NA	TRBV6-1	CASSDQWRGSTTGHTDTQYF	TGTGCCAGCAGTGATCAGTGGAGGGGTTCCACCACGGGTCACACAGATACGCAGTATTTT
NA	TRBJ2-7	NA	TRBV7-2	CASSLGLAYEQYF	TGTGCCAGCAGCTTGGGGCTAGCATACGAGCAGTACTTC
NA	TRBJ2-3	NA	TRBV7-9	CASIEGAGPDTQYF	TGTGCCAGCATAGAAGGCGCGGGACCAGATACGCAGTATTTT
NA	TRBJ2-7	NA	TRBV11-2	CASSLEGSYEQYF	TGTGCCAGCAGCTTAGAGGGCTCCTACGAGCAGTACTTC
NA	TRBJ2-7	NA	TRBV28	CASNRETFYEQYF	TGTGCCAGTAACAGGGAGACTTTCTACGAGCAGTACTTC
NA	TRBJ2-2	NA	TRBV7-9	CASSPGFIGELFF	TGTGCCAGCAGCCCAGGGTTCATCGGGGAGCTGTTTTTT
NA	TRBJ2-1	NA	TRBV11-2	CASSNTGTRYNEQFF	TGTGCCAGCAGCAATACCGGGACACGATACAATGAGCAGTTCTTC
NA	TRBJ1-2	TRBD1	TRBV10-3	CAYFPTGDYGYTF	TGTGCCTATTTTCCGACAGGGGACTATGGCTACACCTTC
NA	TRBJ2-1	NA	TRBV10-2	CASSEVGEGVYNEQFF	TGCGCCAGCAGTGAAGTGGGGGAAGGGGTCTACAATGAGCAGTTCTTC
NA	TRBJ1-1	NA	TRBV7-9	CASSLGSVEAFF	TGTGCCAGCAGCTTAGGATCAGTAGAAGCTTTCTTT
NA	TRBJ2-1	NA	TRBV21-1	CASSKDGENRGNEQFF	TGTGCCAGCAGCAAAGACGGGGAGAACAGGGGCAATGAGCAGTTCTTC
NA	TRBJ1-1	NA	TRBV29-1	CSVEGVQGRDTEAFF	TGCAGCGTTGAAGGTGTACAGGGTCGGGACACTGAAGCTTTCTTT
NA	TRBJ2-3	NA	TRBV9	CASSDVADTQYF	TGTGCCAGCAGCGACGTCGCAGATACGCAGTATTTT
NA	TRBJ2-5	NA	TRBV30	CAWSPGETQYF	TGTGCCTGGAGCCCTGGGGAGACCCAGTACTTC
NA	TRBJ1-4	TRBD1	TRBV5-6	CASSHGQGGTNEKLFF	TGTGCCAGCAGCCACGGACAGGGAGGAACTAATGAAAAACTGTTTTTT
NA	TRBJ2-1	NA	TRBV27	CASSPSLGGHEQFF	TGTGCCAGCAGTCCCTCCTTGGGGGGGCATGAGCAGTTCTTC
once	TRBJ1-5	NA	TRBV10-3	CAIRNYFQGFENQPQHF	TGTGCCATCAGGAACTATTTTCAGGGGTTCGAAAATCAGCCCCAGCATTTT
NA	TRBJ2-2	NA	TRBV5-6	CASSFSTGELFF	TGTGCCAGCAGCTTTAGCACCGGGGAGCTGTTTTTT
NA	TRBJ2-3	NA	TRBV28	CASSLWGVTTDTQYF	TGTGCCAGCAGTTTGTGGGGGGTCACCACAGATACGCAGTATTTT
NA	TRBJ2-7	NA	TRBV4-1	CASSQVIGPYEQYF	TGCGCCAGCAGCCAAGTTATCGGCCCCTACGAGCAGTACTTC
once	TRBJ1-1	NA	TRBV7-9	CASSLSITDNTEAFF	TGTGCCAGCAGCTTAAGTATAACGGATAACACTGAAGCTTTCTTT
NA	TRBJ2-2	NA	TRBV19	CASSIDLGGTGFGELFF	TGTGCCAGTAGTATAGATCTGGGGGGCACTGGGTTCGGGGAGCTGTTTTTT
NA	TRBJ2-7	TRBD1	TRBV29-1	CSVEVGDRPSYEQYF	TGCAGCGTTGAAGTAGGGGACAGGCCCTCCTACGAGCAGTACTTC
NA	TRBJ2-1	NA	TRBV29-1	CSVQGDFEQFF	TGCAGCGTCCAAGGGGATTTTGAGCAGTTCTTC
NA	TRBJ2-7	TRBD1	TRBV2	CASGHTGQGPYEQYF	TGTGCCAGCGGCCATACGGGACAGGGACCCTACGAGCAGTACTTC
NA	TRBJ1-5	NA	TRBV9	CASSVGGNSNQPQHF	TGTGCCAGCAGCGTAGGGGGGAATAGCAATCAGCCCCAGCATTTT
NA	TRBJ2-2	NA	TRBV27	CASRPGGNTGELFF	TGTGCCAGCAGACCTGGCGGGAACACCGGGGAGCTGTTTTTT
NA	TRBJ2-3	TRBD2	TRBV27	CASSSGTSGRNTQYF	TGTGCCAGCAGCTCCGGGACTAGCGGGAGAAATACGCAGTATTTT
NA	TRBJ2-2	TRBD1	TRBV14	CASSHYRDRGLIGELFF	TGTGCCAGCAGCCATTACCGGGACAGGGGGCTGATCGGGGAGCTGTTTTTT
NA	TRBJ1-4	NA	TRBV4-1	CASISRVGLNNEKLFF	TGCGCCAGCATCAGCCGCGTAGGGCTTAATAATGAAAAACTGTTTTTT
NA	TRBJ2-3	TRBD1	TRBV19	CASSIDTGGTDTQYF	TGTGCCAGTAGTATAGATACAGGGGGCACAGATACGCAGTATTTT
NA	TRBJ2-7	NA	TRBV2	CASMVRYEQYF	TGTGCCAGCATGGTGCGGTACGAGCAGTACTTC
NA	TRBJ1-5	NA	TRBV19	CASREGESNQPQHF	TGTGCCAGTAGGGAAGGGGAAAGCAATCAGCCCCAGCATTTT
NA	TRBJ1-2	NA	TRBV28	CASSLGGGYGYTF	TGTGCCAGCAGTTTAGGCGGCGGCTATGGCTACACCTTC
NA	TRBJ1-1	NA	TRBV7-9	CASSLEGTGAFF	TGTGCCAGCAGCTTAGAGGGTACTGGAGCTTTCTTT
NA	TRBJ2-7	NA	TRBV28	CASSYPAGWRYEQYF	TGTGCCAGCAGTTACCCGGCCGGATGGCGCTACGAGCAGTACTTC
NA	TRBJ1-6	TRBD1	TRBV28	CASSDEQGASSYNSPLHF	TGTGCCAGCAGCGACGAGCAGGGGGCGAGCTCCTATAATTCACCCCTCCACTTT
once	TRBJ1-5	NA	TRBV30	CAWSVSRGRQPQHF	TGTGCCTGGAGTGTAAGCAGGGGAAGGCAGCCCCAGCATTTT
NA	TRBJ1-1	TRBD1	TRBV5-6	CASRRQGGLLNTEAFF	TGTGCCAGCAGACGACAGGGGGGCCTTTTGAACACTGAAGCTTTCTTT
NA	TRBJ2-1	TRBD1	TRBV27	CASRTGGIDEQFF	TGTGCCAGCAGGACAGGGGGCATCGATGAGCAGTTCTTC
NA	TRBJ1-5	TRBD1	TRBV4-1	CATGDRDNQPQHF	TGCGCCACCGGGGACAGGGACAATCAGCCCCAGCATTTT
NA	TRBJ2-7	TRBD2	TRBV19	CASSIFLAGSYEQYF	TGTGCCAGTAGTATATTCCTAGCGGGCTCCTACGAGCAGTACTTC
NA	TRBJ1-1	NA	TRBV6-1	CASSESAFF	TGTGCCAGCAGTGAATCGGCTTTCTTT
NA	TRBJ2-3	NA	TRBV10-1	CASSESRGLSTDTQYF	TGCGCCAGCAGTGAGTCGCGGGGACTTAGCACAGATACGCAGTATTTT
NA	TRBJ2-1	TRBD2	TRBV19	CASSRWTSGRPSYNEQFF	TGTGCCAGTAGTAGATGGACTAGCGGGAGGCCCTCCTACAATGAGCAGTTCTTC
NA	TRBJ2-1	TRBD2	TRBV27	CASSFSGSPGYNEQFF	TGTGCCAGCAGTTTTAGCGGGAGCCCGGGGTACAATGAGCAGTTCTTC
once	TRBJ2-5	TRBD2	TRBV27	CASSLFGAGVQETQYF	TGTGCCAGCAGTCTTTTTGGCGCGGGAGTCCAAGAGACCCAGTACTTC
NA	TRBJ2-7	NA	TRBV6-5	CASSYVGLGHEQYF	TGTGCCAGCAGTTACGTGGGATTGGGCCACGAGCAGTACTTC
NA	TRBJ1-3	NA	TRBV19	CASSIFANSGNTIYF	TGTGCCAGTAGTATTTTCGCGAACTCTGGAAACACCATATATTTT
NA	TRBJ1-1	NA	TRBV7-9	CASSFRGALNTEAFF	TGTGCCAGCAGCTTTCGAGGGGCGCTGAACACTGAAGCTTTCTTT
NA	TRBJ1-3	TRBD1	TRBV11-3	CASDRGDHSGNTIYF	TGTGCCAGCGACAGGGGCGACCACTCTGGAAACACCATATATTTT
NA	TRBJ2-2	NA	TRBV19	CASSMTLGAGELFF	TGTGCCAGTAGTATGACCCTCGGCGCCGGGGAGCTGTTTTTT
NA	TRBJ2-1	NA	TRBV10-1	CASSESRQGGSEQFF	TGCGCCAGCAGTGAGTCTCGGCAGGGGGGCAGTGAGCAGTTCTTC